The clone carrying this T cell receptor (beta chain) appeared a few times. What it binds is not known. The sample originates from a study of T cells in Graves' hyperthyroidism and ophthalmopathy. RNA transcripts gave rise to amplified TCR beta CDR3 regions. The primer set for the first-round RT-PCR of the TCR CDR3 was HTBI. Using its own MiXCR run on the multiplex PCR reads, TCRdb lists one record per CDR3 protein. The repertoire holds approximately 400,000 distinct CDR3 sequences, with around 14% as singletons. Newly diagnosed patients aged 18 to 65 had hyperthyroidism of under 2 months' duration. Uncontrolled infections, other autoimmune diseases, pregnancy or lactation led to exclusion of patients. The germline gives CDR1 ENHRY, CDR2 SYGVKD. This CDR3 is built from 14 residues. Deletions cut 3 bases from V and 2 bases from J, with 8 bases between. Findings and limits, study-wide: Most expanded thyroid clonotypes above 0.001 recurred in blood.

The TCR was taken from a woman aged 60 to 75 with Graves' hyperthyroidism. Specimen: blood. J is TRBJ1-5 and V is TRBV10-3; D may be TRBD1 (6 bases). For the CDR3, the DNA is TGTGCCATCAGTGACAGGGGAGGCAATCAGCCCCAGCATTTT. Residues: CAISDRGGNQPQHF.